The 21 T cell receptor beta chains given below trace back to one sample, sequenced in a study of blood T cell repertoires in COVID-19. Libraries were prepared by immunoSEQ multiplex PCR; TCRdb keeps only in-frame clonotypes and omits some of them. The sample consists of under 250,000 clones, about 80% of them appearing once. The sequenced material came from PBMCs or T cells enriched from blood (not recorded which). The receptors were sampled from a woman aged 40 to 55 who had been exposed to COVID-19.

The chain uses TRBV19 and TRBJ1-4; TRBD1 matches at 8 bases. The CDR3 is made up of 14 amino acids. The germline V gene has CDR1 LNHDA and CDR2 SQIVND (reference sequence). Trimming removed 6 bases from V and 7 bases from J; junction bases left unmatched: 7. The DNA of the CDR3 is TGTGCCAGTAGCCCCGGGACAGGAGGTGAAAAACTGTTTTTT. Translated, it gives CASSPGTGGEKLFF.

DNA of the CDR3: TGTGCCGCACAAGCGGGCTCCAGCCCATCGGATACGCAGTATTTT. Residues: CAAQAGSSPSDTQYF. The rearrangement joins TRBV6-5 to TRBJ2-3, with D tentatively TRBD2 (6 bases). The length of the CDR3 is 15 residues. Trimming pared 11 bases from V and 6 bases from J, leaving 24 bases between. Germline-derived CDR1 and CDR2 are MNHEY and SVGAGI.

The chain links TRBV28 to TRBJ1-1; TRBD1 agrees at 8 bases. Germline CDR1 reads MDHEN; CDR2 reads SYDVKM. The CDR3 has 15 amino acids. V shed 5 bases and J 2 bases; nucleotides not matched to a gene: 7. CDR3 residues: CASSAPTGVNTEAFF. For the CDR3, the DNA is TGTGCCAGCAGTGCCCCGACAGGGGTCAACACTGAAGCTTTCTTT.

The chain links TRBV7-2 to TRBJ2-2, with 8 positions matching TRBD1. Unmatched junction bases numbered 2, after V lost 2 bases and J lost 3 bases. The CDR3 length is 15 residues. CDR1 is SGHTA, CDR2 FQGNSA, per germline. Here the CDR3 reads CASSLQGADTGELFF. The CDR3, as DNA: TGTGCCAGCAGCTTACAGGGGGCCGACACCGGGGAGCTGTTTTTT.

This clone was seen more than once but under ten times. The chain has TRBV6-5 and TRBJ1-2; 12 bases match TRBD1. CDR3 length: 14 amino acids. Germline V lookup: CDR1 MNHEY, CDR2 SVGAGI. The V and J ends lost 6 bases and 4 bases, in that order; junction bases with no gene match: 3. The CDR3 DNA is TGTGCCAGCAGAGGGACAGGGGGCTTCTATGGCTACACCTTC. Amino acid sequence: CASRGTGGFYGYTF.

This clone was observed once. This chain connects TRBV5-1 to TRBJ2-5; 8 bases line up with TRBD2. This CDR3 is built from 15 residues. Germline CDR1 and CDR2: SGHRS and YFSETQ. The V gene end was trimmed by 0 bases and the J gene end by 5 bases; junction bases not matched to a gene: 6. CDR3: CASSLAGGGRETQYF. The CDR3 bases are TGCGCCAGCAGCTTGGCCGGGGGGGGGCGGGAGACCCAGTACTTC.

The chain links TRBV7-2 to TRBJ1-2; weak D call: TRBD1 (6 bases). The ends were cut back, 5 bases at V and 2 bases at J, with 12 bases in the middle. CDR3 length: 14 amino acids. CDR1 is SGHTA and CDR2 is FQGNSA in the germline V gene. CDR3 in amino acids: CASSPGDSNYGYTF. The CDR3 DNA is TGTGCCAGCAGCCCAGGGGATTCAAACTATGGCTACACCTTC.

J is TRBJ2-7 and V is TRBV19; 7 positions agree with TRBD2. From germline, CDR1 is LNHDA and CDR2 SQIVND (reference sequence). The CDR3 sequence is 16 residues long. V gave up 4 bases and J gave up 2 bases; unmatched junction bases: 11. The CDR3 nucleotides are TGTGCCAGTAGTACCCCCGGGAGCGGGGACCCCTACGAGCAGTACTTC. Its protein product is CASSTPGSGDPYEQYF.

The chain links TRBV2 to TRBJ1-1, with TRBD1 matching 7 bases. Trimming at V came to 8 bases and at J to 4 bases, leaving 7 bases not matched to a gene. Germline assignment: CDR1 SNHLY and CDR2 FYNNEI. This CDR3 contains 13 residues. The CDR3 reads CASYRQGPTEAFF. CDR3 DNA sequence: TGTGCCAGCTACCGACAGGGTCCCACTGAAGCTTTCTTT. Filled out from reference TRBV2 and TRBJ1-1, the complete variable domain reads EPEVTQTPSHQVTQMGQEVILRCVPISNHLYFYWYRQILGQKVEFLVSFYNNEISEKSEIFDDQFSVERPDGSNFTLKIRSTKLEDSAMYFCASYRQGPTEAFFGQGTRLTVV.

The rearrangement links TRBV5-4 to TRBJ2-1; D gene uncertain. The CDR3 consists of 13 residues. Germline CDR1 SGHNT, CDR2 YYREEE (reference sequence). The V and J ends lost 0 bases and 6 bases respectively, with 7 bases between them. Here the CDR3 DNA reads TGTGCCAGCAGCTTGGGAGCGACCAATGAGCAGTTCTTC. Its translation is CASSLGATNEQFF.

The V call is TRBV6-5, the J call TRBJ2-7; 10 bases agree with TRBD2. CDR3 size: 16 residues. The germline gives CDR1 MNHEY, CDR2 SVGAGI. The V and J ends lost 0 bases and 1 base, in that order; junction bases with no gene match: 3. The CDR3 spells CASSYSSAGGSYEQYF. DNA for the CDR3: TGTGCCAGCAGTTACTCGTCAGCGGGGGGGTCCTACGAGCAGTACTTC.

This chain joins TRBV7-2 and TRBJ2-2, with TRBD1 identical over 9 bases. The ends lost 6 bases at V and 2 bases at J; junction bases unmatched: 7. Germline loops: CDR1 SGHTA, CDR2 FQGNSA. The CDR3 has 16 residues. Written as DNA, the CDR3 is TGTGCCAGCAGGACAGGGGGACAGCGAAACACCGGGGAGCTGTTTTTT. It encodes CASRTGGQRNTGELFF.

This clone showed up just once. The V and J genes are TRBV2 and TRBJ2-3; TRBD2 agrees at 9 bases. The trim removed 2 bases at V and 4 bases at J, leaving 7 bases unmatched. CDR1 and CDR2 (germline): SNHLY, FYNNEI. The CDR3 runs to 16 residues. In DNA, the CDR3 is TGTGCCAGCAGTGAACCGGGCGGGGGGGCACCAGATACGCAGTATTTT. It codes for CASSEPGGGAPDTQYF.

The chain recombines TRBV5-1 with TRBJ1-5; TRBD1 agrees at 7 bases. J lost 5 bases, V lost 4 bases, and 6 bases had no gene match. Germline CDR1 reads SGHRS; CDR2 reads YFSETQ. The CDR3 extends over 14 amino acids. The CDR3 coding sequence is TGCGCCAGCAGCCAGGGCGGGACAGATCAGCCCCAGCATTTT. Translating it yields CASSQGGTDQPQHF.

CDR3 region: CASLIGTGTKETQYF. DNA for the CDR3: TGTGCCAGCCTGATCGGGACAGGGACGAAAGAGACCCAGTACTTC. This chain links TRBV27 with TRBJ2-5; 9 bases are shared with TRBD1. The CDR3 is made up of 15 amino acids. Germline CDR1 reads MNHEY; CDR2 reads SMNVEV (reference sequence). V lost 8 bases and J lost 3; bases outside the gene matches: 10.

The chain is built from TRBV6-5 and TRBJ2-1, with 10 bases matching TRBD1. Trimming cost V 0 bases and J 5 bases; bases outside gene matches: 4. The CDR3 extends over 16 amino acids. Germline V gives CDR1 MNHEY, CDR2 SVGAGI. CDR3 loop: CASSYSGGQGNNEQFF. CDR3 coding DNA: TGTGCCAGCAGTTACTCAGGGGGACAGGGGAACAATGAGCAGTTCTTC.

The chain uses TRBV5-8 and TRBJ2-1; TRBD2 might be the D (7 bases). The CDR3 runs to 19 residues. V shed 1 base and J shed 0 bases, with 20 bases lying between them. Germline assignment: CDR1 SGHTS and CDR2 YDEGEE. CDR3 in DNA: TGTGCCAGCAGCTTGTACGAGTTAGGCGGGGGCAGCTCCTACAATGAGCAGTTCTTC. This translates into CASSLYELGGGSSYNEQFF.

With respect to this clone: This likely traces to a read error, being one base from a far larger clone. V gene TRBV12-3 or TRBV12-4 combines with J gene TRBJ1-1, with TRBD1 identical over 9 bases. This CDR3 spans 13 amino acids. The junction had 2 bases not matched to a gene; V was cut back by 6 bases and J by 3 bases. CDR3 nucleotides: TGTGCCAGCAGCTGGGACAGGGACACTGAAGCTTTCTTT. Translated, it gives CASSWDRDTEAFF.

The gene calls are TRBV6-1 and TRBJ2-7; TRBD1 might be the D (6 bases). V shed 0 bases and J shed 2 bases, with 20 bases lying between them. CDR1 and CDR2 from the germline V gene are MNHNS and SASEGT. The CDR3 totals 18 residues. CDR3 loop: CASSEAEWDIPNPYEQYF. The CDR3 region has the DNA TGTGCCAGCAGTGAAGCGGAATGGGACATACCGAATCCCTACGAGCAGTACTTC.

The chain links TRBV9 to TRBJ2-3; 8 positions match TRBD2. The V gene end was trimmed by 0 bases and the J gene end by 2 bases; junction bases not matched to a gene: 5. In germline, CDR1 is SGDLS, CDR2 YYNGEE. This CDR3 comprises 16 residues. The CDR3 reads CASSVEAGGNTDTQYF. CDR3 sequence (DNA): TGTGCCAGCAGCGTAGAGGCGGGGGGAAACACAGATACGCAGTATTTT. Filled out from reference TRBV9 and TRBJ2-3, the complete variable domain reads DSGVTQTPKHLITATGQRVTLRCSPRSGDLSVYWYQQSLDQGLQFLIQYYNGEERAKGNILERFSAQQFPDLHSELNLSSLELGDSALYFCASSVEAGGNTDTQYFGPGTRLTVL.

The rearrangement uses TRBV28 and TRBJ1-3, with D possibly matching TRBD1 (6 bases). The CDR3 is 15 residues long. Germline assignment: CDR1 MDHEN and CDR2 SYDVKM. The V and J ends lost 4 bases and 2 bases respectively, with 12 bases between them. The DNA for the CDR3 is TGTGCCAGCAGTTCACCACAGGGAGCTGGAAACACCATATATTTT. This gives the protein CASSSPQGAGNTIYF.